The 21 T cell receptor beta chains reported below all come from one sample, sequenced in a study of blood T cell repertoires in COVID-19. Some clones are missing from TCRdb's copy, which holds only in-frame ones; the method was immunoSEQ multiplex PCR. Among 75,000 or so clones listed, more than 75% were seen once. What was sequenced was peripheral blood. The receptors were sampled from a man aged 60 to 69 with acute or convalescent COVID-19.

This clone was observed once. The gene calls are TRBV7-9 and TRBJ2-1; 10 nucleotides line up with TRBD2. The germline V gene has CDR1 SEHNR and CDR2 FQNEAQ (reference sequence). V lost 5 bases, J lost 6 bases, and 10 bases stayed unmatched. CDR3 length: 16 amino acids. In DNA, the CDR3 is TGTGCCAGCAGCCCAATCCCGGGACTAGCGTTCAATGAGCAGTTCTTC. This gives the protein CASSPIPGLAFNEQFF.

The V and J genes are TRBV28 and TRBJ2-3; the D gene is possibly TRBD2 (6 bases). V lost 3 bases and J 5 bases, leaving 12 bases between the germline ends. This CDR3 has 14 amino acids. In germline, CDR1 is MDHEN, CDR2 SYDVKM. CDR3 sequence: CASSLAGRGDTQYF. CDR3 nucleotide sequence: TGTGCCAGCAGTTTGGCCGGGCGGGGAGATACGCAGTATTTT. Full variable domain (rest looked up from reference TRBV28 and TRBJ2-3): DVKVTQSSRYLVKRTGEKVFLECVQDMDHENMFWYRQDPGLGLRLIYFSYDVKMKEKGDIPEGYSVSREKKERFSLILESASTNQTSMYLCASSLAGRGDTQYFGPGTRLTVL.

This clone is a singleton in its sample. This chain joins TRBV12-5 and TRBJ1-5; TRBD1 matches 8 bases. This CDR3 region has 17 residues. CDR1 and CDR2 (germline): LGHNT, FRNRAP. The V gene end was trimmed by 3 bases and the J gene end by 6 bases; junction bases not matched to a gene: 13. This CDR3 is CASGLIRTGLSSQPQHF. Here the CDR3 DNA reads TGTGCTAGTGGTTTAATCCGGACAGGGCTTTCTAGTCAGCCCCAGCATTTT. Using reference TRBV12-5 and TRBJ1-5 for the parts outside the CDR3, the full variable domain is DARVTQTPRHKVTEMGQEVTMRCQPILGHNTVFWYRQTMMQGLELLAYFRNRAPLDDSGMPKDRFSAEMPDATLATLKIQPSEPRDSAVYFCASGLIRTGLSSQPQHFGDGTRLSIL.

The chain recombines TRBV3-1 (or the pseudogene TRBV3-2) with TRBJ1-5; 7 bases match TRBD1. This CDR3 region has 19 residues. J gave up 5 bases and V 2 bases, and 18 bases lay outside the gene matches. Germline loops: CDR1 LGHDT, CDR2 YNNKEL (reference sequence). The CDR3: CASSQSRRTGVNWDQPQHF. Here the CDR3 DNA reads TGTGCCAGCAGCCAAAGTCGCAGGACAGGTGTTAATTGGGATCAGCCCCAGCATTTT.

The chain employs TRBV9 and TRBJ1-1; D is unresolved. Per the germline V gene, CDR1 is SGDLS and CDR2 is YYNGEE. The V end lost 0 bases, the J end lost 5 bases, and 14 bases lay between the germline ends. The CDR3 has 15 residues. The CDR3 spells CASSVVGPPQTEAFF. In DNA, the CDR3 is TGTGCCAGCAGCGTAGTGGGCCCCCCCCAGACTGAAGCTTTCTTT.

The rearrangement joins TRBV12-5 to TRBJ1-2, with D unclear. The CDR3 totals 12 residues. Between the trimmed V and J ends, which lost 0 bases and 6 bases, there was a span of 5 bases. Germline values: CDR1 LGHNT, CDR2 FRNRAP. CDR3 nucleotides: TGTGCTAGTGGTTTGGTTCCCAATGGCTACACCTTC. This gives the protein CASGLVPNGYTF.

The count of this clone is one. The chain links TRBV6-5 to TRBJ2-1; a weak D match, TRBD1 (5 bases). V was trimmed by 6 bases and J by 8 bases, leaving 20 bases between them. The germline CDR1 and CDR2 sequences are MNHEY and SVGAGI. The CDR3 covers 15 residues. The CDR3 nucleotides read TGTGCCAGCAGAGCGACAGTCAACAAAGGGGATGAGCAGTTCTTC. Translated: CASRATVNKGDEQFF.

J is TRBJ2-7 and V is TRBV3-1 (or the pseudogene TRBV3-2); TRBD2 agrees at 7 bases. The CDR3 contains 14 residues. The germline V gene encodes CDR1 LGHDT and CDR2 YNNKEL (reference sequence). Trimming removed 4 bases from V and 2 bases from J; junction bases left unmatched: 5. The CDR3 coding sequence is TGTGCCAGCAGCCGATGGGAGGGGCCCTACGAGCAGTACTTC. Translating it yields CASSRWEGPYEQYF.

The V and J genes are TRBV7-2 and TRBJ2-1, with 9 bases identical to TRBD2. Germline V gene lookup returns CDR1 SGHTA and CDR2 FQGNSA. V was pared by 5 bases and J by 5 bases, with 7 bases of the junction left unmatched. There are 15 residues in the CDR3. CDR3 nucleotides: TGTGCCAGCAGCCGCCAAGGGACTAGCCACAATGAGCAGTTCTTC. It yields the protein CASSRQGTSHNEQFF.

The chain has TRBV5-1 and TRBJ1-2, with a tentative D call TRBD1 (5 bases). Trimming removed 4 bases at V and 6 bases at J, with 10 bases between. This CDR3 region has 12 residues. Germline values: CDR1 SGHRS, CDR2 YFSETQ. Here the CDR3 DNA reads TGCGCCAGCAGCGCGGGGGAGGATGGCTACACCTTC. This gives the protein CASSAGEDGYTF.

The chain recombines TRBV2 with TRBJ1-3, with TRBD1 matching 7 bases. Germline CDR1 reads SNHLY; CDR2 reads FYNNEI. The length of the CDR3 is 15 residues. J gave up 7 bases and V 6 bases, and 12 bases lay outside the gene matches. CDR3 sequence (DNA): TGTGCCAGCAGCGCTGAACAGGGGCAAGGGAACACCATATATTTT. It yields the protein CASSAEQGQGNTIYF.

This chain connects TRBV30 to TRBJ1-2; possible D gene TRBD1, 6 bases. Germline CDR1 is GTSNPN and CDR2 is SVGIG (reference sequence). The V end was cut by 8 bases, the J end by 0 bases, with 13 bases between. This CDR3 is 13 amino acids long. For the CDR3, the DNA is TGTGCCCTCCCCAGGGGCCCTAACTATGGCTACACCTTC. The encoded protein is CALPRGPNYGYTF.

The genes are TRBV5-6 and TRBJ2-1; maybe TRBD1 (5 bases). The CDR3 loop spans 18 amino acids. Germline loops: CDR1 SGHDT, CDR2 YYEEEE. Trimming cost V 0 bases and J 2 bases, with 18 bases left between them. The CDR3 DNA is TGTGCCAGCAGCTTGGCCCAGGGTAATATCATTACCTACAATGAGCAGTTCTTC. Translated, it gives CASSLAQGNIITYNEQFF.

On this clone itself: At one boundary the junction diverges from the germline segment, which might be a read error. The chain uses TRBV18 and TRBJ2-2, with D possibly matching TRBD2 (5 bases). CDR1 is KGHSH and CDR2 is LQKENI in the germline V gene. This CDR3 region has 15 residues. The CDR3 sequence: CASSPSSSPAGELFF. CDR3 coding DNA: TGTGCCAGCTCACCATCGAGCAGCCCGGCCGGGGAGTTGTTTTTT.

The chain joins TRBV21-1 to TRBJ2-2; the table's D call, TRBD1, has no DNA check behind it. TRBV21-1 is a listed pseudogene. This CDR3 spans 18 amino acids. In nucleotides, the CDR3 is TGTGCCAGCAGCAAAGAACCAACCGGGACACCGAACACCGGGGAGCTGTTTTTT. It translates to CASSKEPTGTPNTGELFF.

The chain is built from TRBV7-8 and TRBJ2-5; D not resolved. V lost 2 bases to trimming and J lost 7 bases, with 5 bases between them. In germline, CDR1 is SGHVS, CDR2 FQNEAQ. This CDR3 is 11 amino acids long. Here the CDR3 reads CASSLNGTQYF. For the CDR3, the DNA is TGTGCCAGCAGCTTAAACGGGACCCAGTACTTC.

V and J are TRBV28 and TRBJ2-7, with 9 bases that match TRBD2. With 4 bases clipped from V and 0 bases from J, the junction kept 4 bases outside the gene matches. The CDR3 sequence is 15 residues long. Germline CDR1 MDHEN, CDR2 SYDVKM. The CDR3 region has the DNA TGTGCCAGCAGTTCAGCTAGCGGGAACTCCTACGAGCAGTACTTC. As protein: CASSSASGNSYEQYF.

This clone was counted a few times. The chain employs TRBV6-2 or TRBV6-3 and TRBJ2-3; no firm D call. Trimming left V 4 bases short and J 1 base short, with 15 bases between. The germline CDR1 and CDR2 sequences are MNHEY and SVGEGT. This CDR3 spans 16 amino acids. As DNA, the CDR3 is TGTGCCAGCAGTTTTAGAACTTGGCAGGGCACAGATACGCAGTATTTT. Encoded protein: CASSFRTWQGTDTQYF.

CDR3 nucleotide sequence: TGTGCCAGCAGAGAACAGTACTACGAGCAGTACTTC. Residues: CASREQYYEQYF. This rearrangement joins TRBV2 to TRBJ2-7; D gene uncertain. The CDR3 loop spans 12 amino acids. CDR1 SNHLY and CDR2 FYNNEI come from the germline V gene. Trimming took 6 bases from V and 3 from J, leaving 9 bases between them.

The table lists this clone with a few counts. This chain connects TRBV30 to TRBJ1-2, with no clear D. V lost 4 bases, J lost 6 bases, and 12 bases lay in between. This CDR3 is 12 amino acids long. CDR1 and CDR2 from the germline V gene are GTSNPN and SVGIG (reference sequence). CDR3 protein: CAWTYGGHGYTF. CDR3 coding DNA: TGTGCCTGGACCTACGGAGGGCATGGCTACACCTTC.

This clone was seen only once. CDR3 in DNA: TGCGCCAGCAAGCGAACAGGGTGGGGCTATGGCTACACCTTC. Translating gives CASKRTGWGYGYTF. This chain joins TRBV23-1 and TRBJ1-2, with a weak D call TRBD1 (6 bases). TRBV23-1 is placed among ORFs of uncertain function. The CDR3 sequence is 14 residues long. Deletions cut 7 bases from V and 4 bases from J, with 16 bases between.